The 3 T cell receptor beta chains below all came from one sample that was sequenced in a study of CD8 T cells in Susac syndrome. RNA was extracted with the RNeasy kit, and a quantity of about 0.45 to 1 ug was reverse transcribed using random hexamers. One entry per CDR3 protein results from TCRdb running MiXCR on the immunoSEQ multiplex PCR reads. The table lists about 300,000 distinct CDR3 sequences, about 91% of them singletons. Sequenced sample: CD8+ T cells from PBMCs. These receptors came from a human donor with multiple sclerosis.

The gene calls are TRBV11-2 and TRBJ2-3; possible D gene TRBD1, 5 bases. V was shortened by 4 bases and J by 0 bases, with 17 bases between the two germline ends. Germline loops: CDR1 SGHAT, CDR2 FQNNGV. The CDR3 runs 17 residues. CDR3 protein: CASSSRPRVSSTDTQYF. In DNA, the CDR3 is TGTGCCAGCAGCTCGCGTCCCAGGGTCTCTAGCACAGATACGCAGTATTTT.

CDR3 in amino acids: CSARDPENSNQPQHF. CDR3 in DNA: TGCAGTGCTAGAGATCCAGAGAATAGCAATCAGCCCCAGCATTTT. The genes are TRBV20-1 and TRBJ1-5; no clear D gene. V lost 0 bases and J lost 0, with 9 bases in between. Germline-derived CDR1 and CDR2 are DFQATT and SNEGSKA (reference sequence). The CDR3 consists of 15 residues.

CDR3 in amino acids: CASSPQGYNEQFF. The CDR3 coding sequence is TGTGCCAGTAGTCCACAGGGGTACAATGAGCAGTTCTTC. The V call is TRBV19, the J call TRBJ2-1; TRBD1 aligns across 7 bases. The CDR3 spans 13 residues. Unmatched junction bases numbered 2, after V lost 5 bases and J lost 4 bases. Germline values: CDR1 LNHDA, CDR2 SQIVND (reference sequence).